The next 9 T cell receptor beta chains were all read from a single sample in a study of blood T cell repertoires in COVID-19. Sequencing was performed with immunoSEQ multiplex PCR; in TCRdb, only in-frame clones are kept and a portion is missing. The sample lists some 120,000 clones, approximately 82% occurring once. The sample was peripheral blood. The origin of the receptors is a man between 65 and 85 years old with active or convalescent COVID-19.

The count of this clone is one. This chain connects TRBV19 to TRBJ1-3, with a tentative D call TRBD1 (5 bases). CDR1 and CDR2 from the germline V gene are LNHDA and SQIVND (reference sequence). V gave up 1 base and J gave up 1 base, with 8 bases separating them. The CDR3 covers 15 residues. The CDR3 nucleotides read TGTGCCAGTAGTATAGCCGGGGGATCTGGAAACACCATATATTTT. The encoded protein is CASSIAGGSGNTIYF.

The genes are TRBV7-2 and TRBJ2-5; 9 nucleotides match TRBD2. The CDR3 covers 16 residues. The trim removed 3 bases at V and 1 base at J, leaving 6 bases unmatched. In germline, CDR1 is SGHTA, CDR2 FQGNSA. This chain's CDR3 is CASSFLAGTFQETQYF. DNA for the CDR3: TGTGCCAGCAGCTTCCTAGCGGGAACATTCCAAGAGACCCAGTACTTC.

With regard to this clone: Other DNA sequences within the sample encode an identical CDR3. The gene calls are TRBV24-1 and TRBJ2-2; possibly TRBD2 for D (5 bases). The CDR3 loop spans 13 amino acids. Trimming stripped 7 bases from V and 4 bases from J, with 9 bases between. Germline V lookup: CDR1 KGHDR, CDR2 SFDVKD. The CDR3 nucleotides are TGTGCCACCAGAGCCGGGGTCACCGGGGAGCTGTTTTTT. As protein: CATRAGVTGELFF.

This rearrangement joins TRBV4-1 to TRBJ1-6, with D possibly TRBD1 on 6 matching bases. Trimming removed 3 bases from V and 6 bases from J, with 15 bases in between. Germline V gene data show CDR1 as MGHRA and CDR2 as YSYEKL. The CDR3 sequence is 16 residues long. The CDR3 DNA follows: TGCGCCAGCAGCCACACACCGGGACAAATTAATTCACCCCTCCACTTT. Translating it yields CASSHTPGQINSPLHF.

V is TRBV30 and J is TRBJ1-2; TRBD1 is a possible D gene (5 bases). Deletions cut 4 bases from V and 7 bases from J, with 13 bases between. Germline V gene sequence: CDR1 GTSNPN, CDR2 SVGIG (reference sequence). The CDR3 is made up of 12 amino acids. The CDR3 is CAWTQGLAGYTF. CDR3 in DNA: TGTGCCTGGACTCAGGGTTTAGCTGGCTACACCTTC.

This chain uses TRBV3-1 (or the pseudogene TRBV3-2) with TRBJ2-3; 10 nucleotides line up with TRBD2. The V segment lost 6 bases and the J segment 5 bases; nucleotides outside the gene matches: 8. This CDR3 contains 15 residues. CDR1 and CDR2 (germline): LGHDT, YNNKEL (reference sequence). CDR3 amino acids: CASSRSGRAEDTQYF. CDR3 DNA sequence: TGTGCCAGCAGTCGGAGCGGGAGGGCGGAAGATACGCAGTATTTT.

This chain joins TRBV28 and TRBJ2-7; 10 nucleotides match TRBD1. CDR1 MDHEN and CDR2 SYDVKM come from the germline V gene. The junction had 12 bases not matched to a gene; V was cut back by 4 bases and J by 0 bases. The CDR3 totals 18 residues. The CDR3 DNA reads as TGTGCCAGCAGTTCCCCGGCGCCGGGACAGGGGCGCTCCTACGAGCAGTACTTC. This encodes CASSSPAPGQGRSYEQYF. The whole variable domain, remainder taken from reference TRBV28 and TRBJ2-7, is DVKVTQSSRYLVKRTGEKVFLECVQDMDHENMFWYRQDPGLGLRLIYFSYDVKMKEKGDIPEGYSVSREKKERFSLILESASTNQTSMYLCASSSPAPGQGRSYEQYFGPGTRLTVT.

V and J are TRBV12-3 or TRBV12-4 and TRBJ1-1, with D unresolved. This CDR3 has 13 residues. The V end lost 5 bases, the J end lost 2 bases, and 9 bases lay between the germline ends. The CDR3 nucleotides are TGTGCCAGCAGTCCCCGGGGAAACACTGAAGCTTTCTTT. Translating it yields CASSPRGNTEAFF.

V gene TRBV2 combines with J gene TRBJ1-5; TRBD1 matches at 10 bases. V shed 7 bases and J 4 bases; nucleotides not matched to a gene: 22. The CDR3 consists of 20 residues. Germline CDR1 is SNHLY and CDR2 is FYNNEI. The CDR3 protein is CASTRGTGTGENRFNQPQHF. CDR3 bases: TGTGCCAGCACCAGGGGGACAGGGACAGGGGAAAATCGTTTTAATCAGCCCCAGCATTTT.